A selection of T cell receptor beta chains follows, all from one sample in a study of T cells in Graves' hyperthyroidism and ophthalmopathy. TCRdb used MiXCR to reprocess the multiplex PCR reads, holding one entry per CDR3 protein. The sample includes a few hundred thousand distinct CDR3 sequences, more than 15% of them seen just once. The sequenced material came from blood. All receptors derive from a woman aged 25 to 39 with Graves' ophthalmopathy. Each CDR3 is given with its conserved first and last residue. D genes are given only for firm matches. The size of a clone is reported for some rows only, either as once, few or many, or as a class for expanded clones.

14	NA	TRBV10-1	few	TRBJ1-1	TGCGCCAGCAGTGAGGCCCCGGGGGAAAGTAAGCTTTCTTTT	CASSEAPGESKLSF
17	TRBD2	TRBV6-2/TRBV6-3	few	TRBJ2-1	TGTGCCAGCAGTTGCCCAATAGCGGGAGTGGGCTACAATGAGCAGTTCTTC	CASSCPIAGVGYNEQFF
13	NA	TRBV4-3	many	TRBJ1-1	TGCGCCAGCAGCCAGGAGACGAACACTGAAGCTTTCTTT	CASSQETNTEAFF
17	NA	TRBV5-1	NA	TRBJ2-1	TGCGCCAGCAGCTTGGCTCCAGCGGAGGCGATGGGAAATGAGCAGTTCTTC	CASSLAPAEAMGNEQFF
16	NA	TRBV20-1	few	TRBJ2-1	TGCAGTGCTAGGGAAGTAGGGGAAGGTTCCTACAATGAGCAGTTCTTC	CSAREVGEGSYNEQFF
15	TRBD1	TRBV25-1	NA	TRBJ2-1	TGTGCCAGCAATGAGCGGGGACAGGGGCGAAATGAGCAGTTCTTC	CASNERGQGRNEQFF
14	NA	TRBV28	many	TRBJ1-5	TGTGCCAGCAGTTTGCAGGGATTCGGTCAGCCCCAGCATTTT	CASSLQGFGQPQHF
13	NA	TRBV6-2/TRBV6-3	many	TRBJ2-2	TGTGCCAGCGTCAACGCGAACACCGGGGAGCTGTTTTTT	CASVNANTGELFF
13	NA	TRBV6-2/TRBV6-3	few	TRBJ1-5	TGTGCCAGCACTTGGGCGTTGGGTCAGCCCCAGCATTTT	CASTWALGQPQHF
13	NA	TRBV9	NA	TRBJ1-1	TGTGCCAGCAGCGTAGGTGTCGAGGCTGAAGCTTTCTTT	CASSVGVEAEAFF
14	TRBD1	TRBV30	many	TRBJ2-3	TGTGCCTGGACCGACAGGGGGACCGCAGATACGCAGTATTTT	CAWTDRGTADTQYF
14	NA	TRBV30	many	TRBJ2-7	TGTGCCTGGAGTCCCCCCGGGACCCGGCACGAGCAGTACTTC	CAWSPPGTRHEQYF
17	TRBD1	TRBV7-2	many	TRBJ2-2	TGTGCCAGCAGCTACCCCGGACAGGGGGCGAACACCGGGGAGCTGTTTTTT	CASSYPGQGANTGELFF
13	NA	TRBV18	many	TRBJ1-4	TGTGCCAGCTCACCTCCATCAAGTGGAAAACTGTTTTTT	CASSPPSSGKLFF
17	NA	TRBV28	many	TRBJ2-7	TGTGCCAGCAGTCCCCGCCGGGGATTAGGGGGATTCTACGAGCAGTACTTC	CASSPRRGLGGFYEQYF
14	TRBD1	TRBV7-2	many	TRBJ2-7	TGTGCCAGCAGTCGAGCGACAGGGGCTCACGAGCAGTACTTC	CASSRATGAHEQYF
13	NA	TRBV6-6	many	TRBJ2-1	TGTGCCAGCAGTTACCAGTCTGAGGATGAGCAGTTCTTC	CASSYQSEDEQFF
12	NA	TRBV2	many	TRBJ1-1	TGTGCCAGCAGTGAAAGGGACTTCCAAGCTTTCTTT	CASSERDFQAFF
16	NA	TRBV15	few	TRBJ1-5	TGTGCCACCAGCAGAGGAGCAGGGGCTAGCAATCAGCCCCAGCATTTT	CATSRGAGASNQPQHF
15	TRBD1	TRBV18	many	TRBJ2-5	TGTGCCAGCTCACCAAAGGCAGGGGGCGTCGAGACCCAGTACTTC	CASSPKAGGVETQYF
14	TRBD1	TRBV28	many	TRBJ2-7	TGTGCCAGCAGTACGGGGACAGGGCGCGACGAGCAGTACTTC	CASSTGTGRDEQYF
13	NA	TRBV20-1	NA	TRBJ2-1	TGCAGTGCGTGGGCCCTGGGCTACAATGAGCAGTTCTTC	CSAWALGYNEQFF
16	NA	TRBV19	many	TRBJ2-1	TGTGCCAGTAGTAACCAGGGAGGAGGGGGGTACAATGAGCAGTTCTTC	CASSNQGGGGYNEQFF
15	NA	TRBV28	few	TRBJ2-4	TGTGCCAGCAGTACAGGGTCATTAGCCAAAAACATTCAGTACTTC	CASSTGSLAKNIQYF
15	NA	TRBV7-2	many	TRBJ1-1	TGTGCCAGCAGCCCCCTAACTAATACGAACACTGAAGCTTTCTTT	CASSPLTNTNTEAFF
15	NA	TRBV14	few	TRBJ2-1	TGTGCCAGCAGCCAAGAGACTTATATCTACAATGAGCAGTTCTTC	CASSQETYIYNEQFF
16	NA	TRBV19	NA	TRBJ1-4	TGTGCCAGTAGTATCGACACGGGTCTCGCGAATGAAAAACTGTTTTTT	CASSIDTGLANEKLFF
15	NA	TRBV20-1	many	TRBJ2-3	TGCAGTGCTACCAGATTTGCGGAGGGGCCAGATACGCAGTATTTT	CSATRFAEGPDTQYF
15	TRBD2	TRBV7-3	many	TRBJ2-7	TGTGCCAGCAGCTTAAAAGCTAGCGGGAGGAGCGAGCAGTACTTC	CASSLKASGRSEQYF
17	TRBD1	TRBV28	many	TRBJ2-1	TGTGCCAGCAGTTACCACGTCCGGGACAGGGCCTACAATGAGCAGTTCTTC	CASSYHVRDRAYNEQFF
13	NA	TRBV3-1	many	TRBJ2-7	TGTGCCAGCGGGCCCAGGGGCCCCTACGAGCAGTACTTC	CASGPRGPYEQYF
15	NA	TRBV20-1	NA	TRBJ1-2	TGCAGTGCTAGAGGGGGGGGGGGCTGGGCTCATGGCTACACCTTC	CSARGGGGWAHGYTF
16	TRBD1	TRBV6-1	few	TRBJ1-5	TGTGCCAGCAGTAACTATCCCGACAGGGCAGATCAGCCCCAGCATTTT	CASSNYPDRADQPQHF
14	NA	TRBV6-5	NA	TRBJ1-5	TGTGCCAGCAGTTATCGCAGGGGCAATCAGCCCCAGCATTTT	CASSYRRGNQPQHF
12	NA	TRBV10-3	few	TRBJ2-1	TGTGCCATCAGTTCAGCGGTCGGTGAGCAGTTCTTC	CAISSAVGEQFF
14	TRBD1	TRBV5-1	many	TRBJ1-2	TGCGCCAGCACCCCGGACAGGGGGTTGTATGGCTACACCTTC	CASTPDRGLYGYTF
18	TRBD2	TRBV28	few	TRBJ2-3	TGTGCCAGCAGTACTACGAGGACTAGCGGGAGACGGGGAGATACGCAGTATTTT	CASSTTRTSGRRGDTQYF
15	TRBD1	TRBV30	many	TRBJ1-1	TGTGCCTGGAGTGACCGGGACAGGGGAGGCACTGAAGCTTTCTTT	CAWSDRDRGGTEAFF
15	NA	TRBV7-6	NA	TRBJ2-7	TGTGCCAGCAGCCCCCCGGCGGGACCAGTTTACGAGCAGTACTTC	CASSPPAGPVYEQYF
15	NA	TRBV2	NA	TRBJ2-2	TGTGACAGCCACCGGCTAGTGGGAACCACCGGGGAGCTGTTTTTT	CDSHRLVGTTGELFF
15	NA	TRBV3-1	NA	TRBJ1-6	TGTGCCAGCAGCCAAGGGTCGGAGATAAATTCACCCCTCCACTTT	CASSQGSEINSPLHF
16	NA	TRBV28	NA	TRBJ2-2	TGTGCCAGCAGTTTTAAAGGCCCCGCGAACACCGGGGAGCTGTTTTTT	CASSFKGPANTGELFF